This T cell receptor beta chain was recorded in a study of blood T cell repertoires in COVID-19. Study at large: Samples representing acute and convalescent COVID-19 were sourced from the United States, Italy and Spain.

The CDR3 is 13 amino acids. Germline CDR1 is SGHAT and CDR2 is FQNNGV. The V and J ends lost 5 bases and 4 bases respectively, with 11 bases between them. Method: immunoSEQ multiplex PCR; TCRdb's copy keeps in-frame clones and lacks some. The sample carries over 150,000 clones, approximately 84% recorded once. The specimen was peripheral blood. The chain links TRBV11-2 to TRBJ1-2; D ambiguous. This receptor was identified in a middle-aged man with acute or convalescent COVID-19. The chain's CDR3 is CASSPGGVYGYTF. The DNA of the CDR3 is TGTGCCAGCAGCCCCGGAGGAGTCTATGGCTACACCTTC.